This T cell receptor (beta chain) was recovered during a study of lymphopenia after photon versus proton radiotherapy (dated by TCRdb to about 2019). Context from the whole study: The study compared the immunological effects of photon versus proton radiation therapy in patients with gastrointestinal tumors who developed high-grade lymphopenia. The cohort included 20 patients with gastrointestinal tumors who developed lymphopenia after receiving either photon or proton therapy. The goal of the study was to characterize the differences between the two radiation modalities in how they affect the immune system.

Results the study describes overall, beyond this receptor: After the lymphocyte count nadir, photon-treated repertoires showed oligoclonal expansion, especially of CD8+ Temra cells, which drove the drop in diversity. Among patients across the cohort who died, overall survival time showed an inverse correlation with a larger post-nadir drop in TCR diversity. The survival association was examined only in patients who died, and the authors described better survival with proton therapy as a possibility, not as a demonstrated result. Proton-treated patients stayed relatively stable during treatment, while photon-treated patients lost naive T cells and TCR diversity and gained effector/memory populations.

The library was obtained by the immunoSEQ multiplex PCR assay. Alongside multiparametric flow cytometry, deep sequencing of rearranged TCR beta loci was used to profile the T cell repertoires. In its TCRdb copy, this immuneACCESS table keeps in-frame sequences only and misses some clones. Where compared with another copy, unresolved V genes explain less than half of these, and the others have no known cause. The sample table lists about 25,000 clones, approximately 86% of them with a count of one. Roughly 19% of the sample goes to the ten largest clones. Trimmed from V: 6 bases; trimmed from J: 0 bases; junction bases lacking a gene match: 4. The germline V gene yields ENHRY for CDR1 and SYGVKD for CDR2. Reading from cysteine to phenylalanine, the CDR3 counts 14 amino acids. Of all the DNA, just the CDR3 is kept, 42 bases in frame from base 1. With regard to this clone: The target of this receptor is not known. Base quality data are lacking; no much larger clone is found one base away.

The sample was peripheral blood, taken from a patient treated with photon-based radiotherapy. The chain employs TRBV10-3 and TRBJ2-7; TRBD2 aligns with 8 central bases. The origin of this receptor is a man aged 45 to 65 with gastric cancer. The CDR3 protein: CAIRPGGSSYEQYF. The nucleotide sequence reads TGTGCCATCAGACCGGGGGGGAGCTCCTACGAGCAGTACTTC.